The 24 T cell receptor beta chains below were found in one sample sequenced in a study of CD8 T cells in ankylosing spondylitis. TCRdb re-called the 5' RACE reads with MiXCR, one entry per CDR3 protein. The table has 220,000 or so distinct CDR3 sequences, 8% to 11% seen once; the top ten hold about 19%. What was sequenced was blood, either unsorted or a sorted T cell fraction (not recorded which). Source of these receptors: a male donor with ankylosing spondylitis or in good health (not recorded which).

This clonotype was seen more than once but under ten times. This sequence joins TRBV12-3 or TRBV12-4 and TRBJ1-5, with TRBD1 as a possible D gene (5 bases). The CDR3 totals 16 residues. V was cut by 1 base and J by 3 bases, with 13 bases left in between. CDR3 sequence: CASSLGGRGVNQPQHF. In nucleotides, the CDR3 is TGTGCCAGCAGTTTAGGGGGGAGAGGAGTCAATCAGCCCCAGCATTTT.

This clonotype has a handful of counts. CDR3: CASSLPSGTGLAPLHF. In DNA, the CDR3 is TGTGCCAGCAGCCTACCCTCCGGGACAGGGCTTGCACCCCTCCACTTT. The chain couples TRBV3-1 to TRBJ1-6, with 9 bases identical to TRBD1. The CDR3 spans 16 residues. Germline CDR1 is LGHDT and CDR2 is YNNKEL (reference sequence). The ends lost 4 bases at V and 11 bases at J; junction bases unmatched: 12. The full variable domain, its missing parts supplied by reference TRBV3-1 and TRBJ1-6, is DTAVSQTPKYLVTQMGNDKSIKCEQNLGHDTMYWYKQDSKKFLKIMFSYNNKELIINETVPNRFSPKSPDKAHLNLHINSLELGDSAVYFCASSLPSGTGLAPLHFGNGTRLTVT.

This clonotype was recorded a few times. This chain connects TRBV7-3 to TRBJ1-3, with D hard to call. This CDR3 has 15 amino acids. Trimming took 5 bases from V and 3 from J, leaving 14 bases between them. Per germline, CDR1 SGHTA and CDR2 FQGTGA. The CDR3 spells CASSRQVGGGNTIYF. CDR3 coding DNA: TGTGCCAGCAGCCGCCAGGTTGGCGGTGGAAACACCATATATTTT.

The table lists this clonotype with many counts. V usage is TRBV5-1 and J usage is TRBJ1-6; tentatively, D is TRBD1 (5 bases). This CDR3 has 13 residues. CDR1 is SGHRS and CDR2 is YFSETQ in the germline V gene. Trimming took 5 bases from V and 8 from J, leaving 11 bases between them. CDR3 amino acids: CASSRDGDSPLHF. The CDR3 bases are TGCGCCAGCAGTCGGGACGGTGATTCACCCCTCCACTTT.

This clonotype was detected a few times. The gene calls are TRBV28 and TRBJ2-5; D is uncertain. V gave up 4 bases and J gave up 0 bases, with 9 bases separating them. Germline CDR1 MDHEN, CDR2 SYDVKM. The CDR3 runs 14 residues. CDR3 residues: CASSSRVDQETQYF. The CDR3 region has the DNA TGTGCCAGCAGTTCTCGGGTGGACCAAGAGACCCAGTACTTC.

This clonotype was counted ten times or more. The rearrangement links TRBV5-1 to TRBJ2-2; D is tentatively TRBD1 or TRBD2 (6 bases each). The CDR3 sequence is 15 residues long. V lost 0 bases and J 5 bases, leaving 11 bases between the germline ends. The germline V gene encodes CDR1 SGHRS and CDR2 YFSETQ. The CDR3: CASSLEGGWTGELFF. DNA for the CDR3: TGCGCCAGCAGCTTGGAGGGGGGCTGGACCGGGGAGCTGTTTTTT.

The genes are TRBV20-1 and TRBJ1-2, with D possibly TRBD1 on 5 matching bases. V was pared by 2 bases and J by 8 bases, with 9 bases between. The CDR3 has 11 residues. CDR1 and CDR2 (germline): DFQATT, SNEGSKA (reference sequence). CDR3 DNA sequence: TGCAGTGCTAGACAGGGTGACGGCTACACCTTC. This gives the protein CSARQGDGYTF.

This clonotype was recorded many times. The V call is TRBV11-2, the J call TRBJ2-5; TRBD2 matches 11 bases. Germline V gives CDR1 SGHAT, CDR2 FQNNGV. The V and J ends lost 6 bases and 6 bases, in that order; junction bases with no gene match: 9. This CDR3 has 15 residues. This CDR3 is CASSFIAGGPQTQYF. CDR3 DNA sequence: TGTGCCAGCAGTTTCATAGCGGGGGGGCCACAGACCCAGTACTTC.

There are a few counts of this clonotype. J is TRBJ2-2 and V is TRBV9, with unresolved D. Trimming took 0 bases from V and 3 from J, leaving 9 bases between them. CDR1 is SGDLS and CDR2 is YYNGEE in the germline V gene. The CDR3 has 15 residues. The CDR3 is CASSVETDYTGELFF. In DNA form, the CDR3 reads TGTGCCAGCAGCGTAGAAACCGACTACACCGGGGAGCTGTTTTTT. The full variable domain, rest sourced from reference TRBV9 and TRBJ2-2, is DSGVTQTPKHLITATGQRVTLRCSPRSGDLSVYWYQQSLDQGLQFLIQYYNGEERAKGNILERFSAQQFPDLHSELNLSSLELGDSALYFCASSVETDYTGELFFGEGSRLTVL.

This clonotype came up many times. This chain links TRBV19 with TRBJ1-2; D uncertain. Germline V gene data show CDR1 as LNHDA and CDR2 as SQIVND (reference sequence). Trimming stripped 7 bases from V and 4 bases from J, with 10 bases between. The CDR3 consists of 12 residues. The CDR3 here is CASNQDGYGYTF. The CDR3 DNA is TGTGCCAGTAATCAGGACGGCTATGGCTACACCTTC.

This clonotype has a handful of counts. This chain joins TRBV30 and TRBJ2-1, with 9 bases that match TRBD2. V lost 3 bases to trimming and J lost 8 bases; unmatched junction nucleotides: 8. CDR1 and CDR2 (germline): GTSNPN, SVGIG (reference sequence). This CDR3 comprises 14 residues. As DNA, the CDR3 is TGTGCCTGGAGACGGACTAGCGAGGGCGATGAGCAGTTCTTC. Its translation: CAWRRTSEGDEQFF. The variable domain in full, with the rest retrieved from reference TRBV30 and TRBJ2-1, is SQTIHQWPATLVQPVGSPLSLECTVEGTSNPNLYWYRQAAGRGLQLLFYSVGIGQISSEVPQNLSASRPQDRQFILSSKKLLLSDSGFYLCAWRRTSEGDEQFFGPGTRLTVL.

V usage is TRBV3-1 and J usage is TRBJ2-7; 9 positions agree with TRBD2. The CDR3 totals 15 residues. Germline CDR1 reads LGHDT; CDR2 reads YNNKEL (reference sequence). V was clipped by 1 base and J by 3 bases; unmatched bases: 4. The CDR3 DNA sequence: TGTGCCAGCAGCCAAGTTGCGGGGGGGATCTACGAGCAGTACTTC. It translates to CASSQVAGGIYEQYF.

This clonotype was seen repeatedly, ten times or more. The chain uses TRBV7-6 and TRBJ1-6, with D hard to call. V gave up 0 bases and J gave up 6 bases, with 6 bases separating them. CDR3 length: 14 amino acids. Looked up from germline, CDR1 is SGHVS and CDR2 is FNYEAQ. This CDR3 reads CASSLAAANSPLHF. CDR3 nucleotide sequence: TGTGCCAGCAGCTTAGCAGCGGCTAATTCACCCCTCCACTTT.

This clonotype was counted ten times or more. This chain uses TRBV9 with TRBJ2-2; the match to TRBD1 covers 8 bases. Trimming at V came to 5 bases and at J to 5 bases, leaving 8 bases not matched to a gene. Germline CDR1 and CDR2: SGDLS and YYNGEE. The CDR3 has 15 amino acids. The CDR3 loop reads CASRQGEVRTGELFF. The DNA of the CDR3 is TGTGCCAGCAGACAGGGGGAGGTACGAACCGGGGAGCTGTTTTTT.

This clonotype has more than one count but fewer than ten. The genes are TRBV20-1 and TRBJ2-7; 13 bases agree with TRBD2. Germline CDR1 reads DFQATT; CDR2 reads SNEGSKA (reference sequence). The CDR3 covers 17 residues. J lost 3 bases, V lost 6 bases, and 14 bases had no gene match. This chain's CDR3 is CSAPAGLAGVGDYEQYF. The CDR3 DNA reads TGCAGTGCCCCAGCAGGACTAGCGGGGGTAGGGGACTACGAGCAGTACTTC.

This clonotype showed up many times. CDR3 in amino acids: CASSRRGNYGYTF. DNA of the CDR3: TGTGCCAGCAGCCGCCGGGGCAACTATGGCTACACCTTC. V and J are TRBV12-3 or TRBV12-4 and TRBJ1-2; D possibly corresponds to TRBD1 (5 bases). V was trimmed by 6 bases and J by 2 bases, leaving 10 bases between them. The CDR3 contains 13 residues.

This clonotype was seen many times. The chain couples TRBV2 to TRBJ2-2, with 7 bases aligning to TRBD2. CDR1 is SNHLY and CDR2 is FYNNEI in the germline V gene. CDR3 length: 15 amino acids. V dropped 2 bases and J dropped 1; count of bases not matched to a gene: 1. The CDR3 spells CASSEQRGNTGELFF. DNA of the CDR3: TGTGCCAGCAGTGAACAGCGGGGGAACACCGGGGAGCTGTTTTTT.

At least ten counts were recorded for this clonotype. This rearrangement joins TRBV20-1 to TRBJ2-3; 10 bases are a match to TRBD2. The CDR3 is 19 amino acids. Germline V gives CDR1 DFQATT, CDR2 SNEGSKA (reference sequence). Trimming took 5 bases from V and 4 from J; bases not matched to a gene: 21. The CDR3 DNA follows: TGCAGTGCTGGCGATCTAGCGGGGGTAGACCTCCTGCTCCCAGATACGCAGTATTTT. This codes for CSAGDLAGVDLLLPDTQYF.

This clonotype was observed at least ten times. The gene calls are TRBV5-6 and TRBJ2-1; TRBD1 might be the D (7 bases). The CDR3 extends over 15 amino acids. The V gene's germline CDR1 is SGHDT and CDR2 YYEEEE. The V end was cut by 1 base, the J end by 7 bases, with 15 bases between. The chain's CDR3 is CASSLPQGRSNEQFF. The CDR3 DNA follows: TGTGCCAGCAGCTTGCCACAGGGGAGGTCGAATGAGCAGTTCTTC.

This clonotype came up many times. V gene TRBV12-3 or TRBV12-4 combines with J gene TRBJ2-7, with 7 bases that match TRBD2. The junction had 8 bases not matched to a gene; V was cut back by 6 bases and J by 3 bases. This CDR3 region has 14 residues. Here the CDR3 DNA reads TGTGCCAGCAGCCTAGGTGGGGGGGGCTACGAGCAGTACTTC. Its protein is CASSLGGGGYEQYF.

This clonotype came up many times. This chain joins TRBV20-1 and TRBJ1-1; 9 positions agree with TRBD1. Germline V gene data show CDR1 as DFQATT and CDR2 as SNEGSKA (reference sequence). The V and J ends lost 2 bases and 5 bases, in that order; junction bases with no gene match: 9. The CDR3 covers 15 residues. In DNA, the CDR3 is TGCAGTGCTAGAACGACGGGGACAGGGCGAACTGAAGCTTTCTTT. This gives the protein CSARTTGTGRTEAFF.

Regarding this clonotype: With a much larger clone just one base away, this may be a read error. The V and J genes are TRBV9 and TRBJ2-5; D remains ambiguous. Germline assignment: CDR1 SGDLS and CDR2 YYNGEE. The CDR3 has 14 amino acids. CDR3 amino acids: CPSSATLTRETQYF. CDR3 DNA: TGTCCCAGCAGCGCTACCCTTACCCGGGAGACCCAGTACTTC.

This rearrangement joins TRBV11-2 to TRBJ2-1; the D gene is possibly TRBD2 (5 bases). This CDR3 region has 13 residues. Trimming left V 1 base short and J 8 bases short, with 9 bases between. Germline V lookup: CDR1 SGHAT, CDR2 FQNNGV. The DNA for the CDR3 is TGTGCCAGCAGCTTAGGGCCGGGATATGAGCAGTTCTTC. It translates to CASSLGPGYEQFF.

This clonotype was seen at least ten times. The gene calls are TRBV5-4 and TRBJ2-1, with 9 bases fitting TRBD2. Germline V gene sequence: CDR1 SGHNT, CDR2 YYREEE (reference sequence). The CDR3 sequence is 15 residues long. The junction had 6 bases not matched to a gene; V was cut back by 3 bases and J by 5 bases. In nucleotides, the CDR3 is TGTGCCAGCAGCTCCCGACTAGCGGTTAACAATGAGCAGTTCTTC. This codes for CASSSRLAVNNEQFF. Combining the CDR3 with reference TRBV5-4 and TRBJ2-1 gives the whole variable domain ETGVTQSPTHLIKTRGQQVTLRCSSQSGHNTVSWYQQALGQGPQFIFQYYREEENGRGNFPPRFSGLQFPNYSSELNVNALELDDSALYLCASSSRLAVNNEQFFGPGTRLTVL.